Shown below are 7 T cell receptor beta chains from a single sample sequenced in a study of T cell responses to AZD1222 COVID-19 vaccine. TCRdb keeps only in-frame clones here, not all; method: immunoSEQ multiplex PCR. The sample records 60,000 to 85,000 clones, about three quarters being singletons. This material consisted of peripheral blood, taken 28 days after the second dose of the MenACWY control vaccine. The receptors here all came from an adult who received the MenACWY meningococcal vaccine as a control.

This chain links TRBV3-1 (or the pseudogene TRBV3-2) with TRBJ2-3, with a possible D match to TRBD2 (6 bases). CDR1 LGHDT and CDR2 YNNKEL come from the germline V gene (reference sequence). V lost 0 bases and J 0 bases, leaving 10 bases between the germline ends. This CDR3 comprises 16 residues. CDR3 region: CASSQDPGTSTDTQYF. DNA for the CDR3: TGTGCCAGCAGCCAAGATCCGGGGACTAGCACAGATACGCAGTATTTT.

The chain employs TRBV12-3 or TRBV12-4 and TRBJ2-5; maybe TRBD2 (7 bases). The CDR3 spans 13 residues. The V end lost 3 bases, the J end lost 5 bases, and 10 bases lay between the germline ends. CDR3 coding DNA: TGTGCCAGCAGTTTCGGGGGGCGGGAGACCCAGTACTTC. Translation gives CASSFGGRETQYF.

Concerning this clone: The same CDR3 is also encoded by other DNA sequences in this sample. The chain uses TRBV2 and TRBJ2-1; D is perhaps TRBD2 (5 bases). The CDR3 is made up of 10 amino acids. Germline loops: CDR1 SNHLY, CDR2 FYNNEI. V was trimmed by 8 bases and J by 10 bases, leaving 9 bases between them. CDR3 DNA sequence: TGTGCCAGCGGAACGGGGGAGCAGTTCTTC. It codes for CASGTGEQFF.

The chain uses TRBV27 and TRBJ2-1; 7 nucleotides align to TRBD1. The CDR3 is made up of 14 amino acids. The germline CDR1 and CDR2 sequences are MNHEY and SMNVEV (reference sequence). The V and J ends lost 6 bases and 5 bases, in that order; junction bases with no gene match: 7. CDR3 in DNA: TGTGCCAGCAGCCAGGGGGTGTTGGACAATGAGCAGTTCTTC. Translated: CASSQGVLDNEQFF.

The CDR3 loop reads CASSSKTTNSPLHF. CDR3 bases: TGTGCCAGCAGCTCTAAGACGACGAATTCACCCCTCCACTTT. The rearrangement links TRBV5-4 to TRBJ1-6; no firm D call. Germline V lookup: CDR1 SGHNT, CDR2 YYREEE (reference sequence). The V end lost 3 bases, the J end lost 7 bases, and 11 bases lay between the germline ends. CDR3 length: 14 residues. Looking up the rest from reference TRBV5-4 and TRBJ1-6 gives the full variable domain: ETGVTQSPTHLIKTRGQQVTLRCSSQSGHNTVSWYQQALGQGPQFIFQYYREEENGRGNFPPRFSGLQFPNYSSELNVNALELDDSALYLCASSSKTTNSPLHFGNGTRLTVT.

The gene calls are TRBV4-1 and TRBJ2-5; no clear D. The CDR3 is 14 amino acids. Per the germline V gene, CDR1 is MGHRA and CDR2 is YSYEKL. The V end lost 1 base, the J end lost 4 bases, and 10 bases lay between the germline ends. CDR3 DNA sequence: TGCGCCAGCAGCCAAGTTTCCTTCGGAGAGACCCAGTACTTC. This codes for CASSQVSFGETQYF.

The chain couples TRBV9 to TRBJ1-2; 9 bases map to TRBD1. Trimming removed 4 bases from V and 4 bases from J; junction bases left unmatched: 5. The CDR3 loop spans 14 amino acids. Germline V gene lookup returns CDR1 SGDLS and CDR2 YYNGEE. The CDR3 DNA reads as TGTGCCAGCAGCCCCGGGACAGGGACCTATGGCTACACCTTC. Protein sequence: CASSPGTGTYGYTF.